This T cell receptor (beta chain) emerged from a study of metastatic and nonmetastatic thyroid tumors (dated by TCRdb to about 2020). As for the study more broadly: For patients with malignant and with benign thyroid disease, the researchers compared repertoires between peripheral blood samples and tumor or nodule tissue samples. Study-wide findings and limitations: TCR beta diversity was reported as significantly higher in malignant tumors than in benign nodules, in both blood and tumor samples.

The receptor library was made with PCR. The sequencer was an Illumina HiSeq 4000. High-throughput sequencing was used to profile the TCR beta-chain CDR3 region of each patient. On the authors' methods: Drawing on CDR3 differences between clinicopathological groups, the researchers built a classifier meant to tell apart patients with distant-metastatic papillary thyroid cancer. To measure repertoire diversity the researchers used the Shannon index, while the Morisita-Horn index served to gauge how similar the tumor and blood repertoires were. TCRdb trimmed public reads at Q25 via fastp, called clones via MiXCR and kept in-frame beta chains. These V and J calls derive from TCRdb rather than the authors' analysis. The table for this sample lists 20,000 to 25,000 clones; 24% of them were counted only once. 5.5% to 8% of the sample lies in the top ten. No treatment had been received by any patient before thyroid surgery. Patient clinical samples collected from the early 2010s to the late 2010s were retrospectively analysed using T-cell receptor beta sequencing.

This clone has more than one count but fewer than ten. The antigen it binds to is not known. Base qualities are not recorded, but no much larger clone differs from it by a single base. V was cut back by 3 bases and J by 10 bases, leaving a gap of 18 bases between them. The CDR3 has 15 amino acids, counting the end cysteine and phenylalanine. Kept here is only the CDR3 DNA, which spans 45 bases and is read in frame from base 1. In the germline V gene (reference sequence), CDR1 corresponds to MNHEY and CDR2 to SMNVEV. The V and J genes are TRBV27 and TRBJ1-4; the D region possibly corresponds to TRBD1 (6 bases align). Input material: tumor tissue. The TCR was taken from a female donor with papillary thyroid cancer or a benign thyroid nodule (not recorded which). Some clones in this sample may be carry-over from other donors' samples. This receptor carries the CDR3 CASSLTSGGLGKLFF. The DNA sequence is TGTGCCAGCAGTTTGACGTCGGGGGGGCTTGGAAAACTGTTTTTT.